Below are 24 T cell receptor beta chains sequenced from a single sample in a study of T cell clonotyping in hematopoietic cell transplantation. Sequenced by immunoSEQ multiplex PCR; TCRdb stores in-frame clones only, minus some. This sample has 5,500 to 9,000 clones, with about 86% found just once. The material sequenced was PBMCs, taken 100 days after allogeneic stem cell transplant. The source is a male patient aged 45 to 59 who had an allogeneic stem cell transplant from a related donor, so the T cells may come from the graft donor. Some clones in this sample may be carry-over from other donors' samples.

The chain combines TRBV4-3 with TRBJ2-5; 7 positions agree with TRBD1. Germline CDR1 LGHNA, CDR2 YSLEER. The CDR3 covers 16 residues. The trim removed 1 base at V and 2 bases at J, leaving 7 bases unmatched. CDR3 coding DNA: TGCGCCAGCAGCCAAGGCCGAGGGACAGTTCAAGAGACCCAGTACTTC. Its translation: CASSQGRGTVQETQYF.

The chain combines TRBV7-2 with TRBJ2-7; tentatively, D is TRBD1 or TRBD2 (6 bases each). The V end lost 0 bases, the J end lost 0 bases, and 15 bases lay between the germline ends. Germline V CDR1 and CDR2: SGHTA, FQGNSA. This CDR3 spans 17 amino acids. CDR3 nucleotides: TGTGCCAGCAGCTTAGCAGGGGGAGCGGGCGTCTCCTACGAGCAGTACTTC. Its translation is CASSLAGGAGVSYEQYF.

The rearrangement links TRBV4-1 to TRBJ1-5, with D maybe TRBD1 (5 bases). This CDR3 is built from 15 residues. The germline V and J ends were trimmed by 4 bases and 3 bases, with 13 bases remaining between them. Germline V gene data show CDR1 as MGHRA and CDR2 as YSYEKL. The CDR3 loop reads CASSPREGINQPQHF. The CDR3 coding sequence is TGCGCCAGCAGCCCCAGGGAAGGGATCAATCAGCCCCAGCATTTT.

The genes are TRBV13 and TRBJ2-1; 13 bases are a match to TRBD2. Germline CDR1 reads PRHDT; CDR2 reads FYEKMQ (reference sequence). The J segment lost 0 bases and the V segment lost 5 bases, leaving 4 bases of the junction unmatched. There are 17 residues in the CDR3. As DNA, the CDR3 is TGTGCCAGCAGCGAGACTAGCGGGAGGAGCTCCTACAATGAGCAGTTCTTC. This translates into CASSETSGRSSYNEQFF.

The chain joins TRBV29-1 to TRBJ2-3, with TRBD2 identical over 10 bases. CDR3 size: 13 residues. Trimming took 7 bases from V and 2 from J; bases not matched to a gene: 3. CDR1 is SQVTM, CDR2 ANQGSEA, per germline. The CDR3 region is CSASGGATDTQYF. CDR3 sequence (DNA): TGCAGCGCAAGCGGGGGGGCCACAGATACGCAGTATTTT.

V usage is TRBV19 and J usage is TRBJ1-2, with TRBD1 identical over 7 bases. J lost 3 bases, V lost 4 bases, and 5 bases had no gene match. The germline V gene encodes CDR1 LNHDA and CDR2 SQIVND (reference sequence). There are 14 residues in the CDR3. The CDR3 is CASSTPGQHYGYTF. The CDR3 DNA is TGTGCCAGTAGTACGCCGGGACAGCACTATGGCTACACCTTC.

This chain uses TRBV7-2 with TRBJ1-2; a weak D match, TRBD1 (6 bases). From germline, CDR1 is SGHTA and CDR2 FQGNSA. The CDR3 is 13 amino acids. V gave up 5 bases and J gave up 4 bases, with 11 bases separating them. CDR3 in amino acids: CASSKTGPYGYTF. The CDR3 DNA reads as TGTGCCAGCAGCAAGACAGGCCCCTATGGCTACACCTTC.

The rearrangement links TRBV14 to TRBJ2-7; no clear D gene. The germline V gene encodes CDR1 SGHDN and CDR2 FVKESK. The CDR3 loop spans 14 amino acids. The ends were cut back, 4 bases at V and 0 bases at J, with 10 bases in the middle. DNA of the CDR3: TGTGCCAGCAGCCCGTTGGGCCTCTCCTACGAGCAGTACTTC. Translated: CASSPLGLSYEQYF.

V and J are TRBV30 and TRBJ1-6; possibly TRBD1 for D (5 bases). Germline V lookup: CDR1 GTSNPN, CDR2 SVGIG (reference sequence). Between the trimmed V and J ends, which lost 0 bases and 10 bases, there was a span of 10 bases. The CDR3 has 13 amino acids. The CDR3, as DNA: TGTGCCTGGAGTGTACAAGGGGACTCACCCCTCCACTTT. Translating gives CAWSVQGDSPLHF.

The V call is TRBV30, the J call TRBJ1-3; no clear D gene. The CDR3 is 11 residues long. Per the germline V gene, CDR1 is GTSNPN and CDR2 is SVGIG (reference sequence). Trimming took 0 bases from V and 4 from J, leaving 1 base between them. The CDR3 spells CAWSVGNTIYF. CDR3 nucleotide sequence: TGTGCCTGGAGTGTGGGAAACACCATATATTTT.

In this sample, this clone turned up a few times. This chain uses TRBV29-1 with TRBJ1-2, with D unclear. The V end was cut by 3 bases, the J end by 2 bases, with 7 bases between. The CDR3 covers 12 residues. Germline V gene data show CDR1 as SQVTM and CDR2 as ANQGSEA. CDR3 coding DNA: TGCAGCGTTGAGGAAGGGAACTATGGCTACACCTTC. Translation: CSVEEGNYGYTF.

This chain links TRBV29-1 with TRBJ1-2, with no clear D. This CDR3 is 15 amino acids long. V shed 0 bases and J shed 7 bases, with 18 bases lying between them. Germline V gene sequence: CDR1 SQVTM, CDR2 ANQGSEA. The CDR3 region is CSVEDPSKTSRGYTF. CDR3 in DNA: TGCAGCGTTGAAGATCCGAGTAAAACCTCTCGTGGCTACACCTTC.

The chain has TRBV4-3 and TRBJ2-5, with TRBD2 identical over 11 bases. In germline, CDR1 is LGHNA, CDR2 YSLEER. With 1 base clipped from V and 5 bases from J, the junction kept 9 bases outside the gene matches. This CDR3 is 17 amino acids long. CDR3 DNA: TGCGCCAGCAGCCAAGCAGGTACTAGCGGGAGTTTTGAGACCCAGTACTTC. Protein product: CASSQAGTSGSFETQYF.

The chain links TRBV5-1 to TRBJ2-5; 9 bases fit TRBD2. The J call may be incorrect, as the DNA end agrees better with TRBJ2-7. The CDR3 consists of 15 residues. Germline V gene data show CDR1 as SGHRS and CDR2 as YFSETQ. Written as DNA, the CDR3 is TGCGCCAGCAGCTCCAGCGGGGGGCCGGCCTACGAGCAGTACTTC. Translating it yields CASSSSGGPAYEQYF.

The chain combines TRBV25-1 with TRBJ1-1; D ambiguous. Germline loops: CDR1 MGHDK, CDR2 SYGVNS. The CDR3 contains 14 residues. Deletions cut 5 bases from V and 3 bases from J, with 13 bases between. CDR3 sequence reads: CASSPQVTDTEAFF. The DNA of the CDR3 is TGTGCCAGCAGTCCGCAGGTCACGGACACTGAAGCTTTCTTT.

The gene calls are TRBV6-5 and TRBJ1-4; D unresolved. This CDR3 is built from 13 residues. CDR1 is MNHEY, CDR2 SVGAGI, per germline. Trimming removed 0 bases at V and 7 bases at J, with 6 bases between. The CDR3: CASSYSTLEKLFF. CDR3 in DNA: TGTGCCAGCAGTTACTCGACACTTGAAAAACTGTTTTTT.

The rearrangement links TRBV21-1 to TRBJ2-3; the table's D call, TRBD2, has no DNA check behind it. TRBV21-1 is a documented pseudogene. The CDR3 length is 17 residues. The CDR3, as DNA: TGTGCCAGCAGCAAAGAGGCGGGGGGAAGAGTCAGAGATACGCAGTATTTT. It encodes CASSKEAGGRVRDTQYF.

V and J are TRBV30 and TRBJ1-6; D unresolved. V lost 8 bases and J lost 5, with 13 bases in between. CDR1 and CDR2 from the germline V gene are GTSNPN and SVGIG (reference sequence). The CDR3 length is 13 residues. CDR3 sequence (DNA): TGTGCCCGACGGGAGCTAGATAATTCACCCCTCCACTTT. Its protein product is CARRELDNSPLHF.

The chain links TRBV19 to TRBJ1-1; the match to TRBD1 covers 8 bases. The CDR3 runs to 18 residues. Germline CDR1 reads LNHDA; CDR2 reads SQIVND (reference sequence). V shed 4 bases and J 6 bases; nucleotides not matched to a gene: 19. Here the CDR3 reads CASSTSLMSGQGGAEAFF. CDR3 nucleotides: TGTGCCAGTAGTACCTCATTGATGTCAGGACAGGGAGGCGCTGAAGCTTTCTTT.

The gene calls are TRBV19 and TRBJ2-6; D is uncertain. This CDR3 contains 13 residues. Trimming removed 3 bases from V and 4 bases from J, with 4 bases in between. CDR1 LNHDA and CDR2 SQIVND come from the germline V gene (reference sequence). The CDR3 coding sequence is TGTGCCAGTAGTATCTCAGGGGCCAACGTCCTGACTTTC. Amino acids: CASSISGANVLTF. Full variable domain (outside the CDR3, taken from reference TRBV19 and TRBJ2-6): DGGITQSPKYLFRKEGQNVTLSCEQNLNHDAMYWYRQDPGQGLRLIYYSQIVNDFQKGDIAEGYSVSREKKESFPLTVTSAQKNPTAFYLCASSISGANVLTFGAGSRLTVL.

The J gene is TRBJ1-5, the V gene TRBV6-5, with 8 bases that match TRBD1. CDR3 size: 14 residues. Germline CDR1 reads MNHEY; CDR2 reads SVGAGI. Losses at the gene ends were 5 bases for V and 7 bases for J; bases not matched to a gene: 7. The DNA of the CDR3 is TGTGCCAGCAGTCGCGACAGGGGACGACAGCCCCAGCATTTT. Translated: CASSRDRGRQPQHF.

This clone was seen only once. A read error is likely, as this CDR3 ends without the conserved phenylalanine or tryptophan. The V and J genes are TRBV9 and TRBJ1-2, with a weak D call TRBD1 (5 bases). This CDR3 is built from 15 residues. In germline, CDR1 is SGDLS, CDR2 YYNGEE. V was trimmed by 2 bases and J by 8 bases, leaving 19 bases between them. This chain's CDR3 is CASSVLGDPRPGYTL. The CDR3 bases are TGTGCCAGCAGCGTGTTAGGGGACCCCCGACCGGGCTACACCCTC.

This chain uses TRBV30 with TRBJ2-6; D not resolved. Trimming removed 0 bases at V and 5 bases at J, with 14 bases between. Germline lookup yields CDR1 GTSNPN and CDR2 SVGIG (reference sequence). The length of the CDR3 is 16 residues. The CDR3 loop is CAWSVPRASWANVLTF. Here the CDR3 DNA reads TGTGCCTGGAGTGTGCCCCGGGCTAGTTGGGCCAACGTCCTGACTTTC.

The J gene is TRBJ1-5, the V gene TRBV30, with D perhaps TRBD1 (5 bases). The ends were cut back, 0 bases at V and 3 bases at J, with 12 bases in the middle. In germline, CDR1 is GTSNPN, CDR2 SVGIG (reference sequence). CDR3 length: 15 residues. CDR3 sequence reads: CAWSVRGTFNQPQHF. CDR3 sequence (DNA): TGTGCCTGGAGTGTTCGAGGGACCTTCAATCAGCCCCAGCATTTT.